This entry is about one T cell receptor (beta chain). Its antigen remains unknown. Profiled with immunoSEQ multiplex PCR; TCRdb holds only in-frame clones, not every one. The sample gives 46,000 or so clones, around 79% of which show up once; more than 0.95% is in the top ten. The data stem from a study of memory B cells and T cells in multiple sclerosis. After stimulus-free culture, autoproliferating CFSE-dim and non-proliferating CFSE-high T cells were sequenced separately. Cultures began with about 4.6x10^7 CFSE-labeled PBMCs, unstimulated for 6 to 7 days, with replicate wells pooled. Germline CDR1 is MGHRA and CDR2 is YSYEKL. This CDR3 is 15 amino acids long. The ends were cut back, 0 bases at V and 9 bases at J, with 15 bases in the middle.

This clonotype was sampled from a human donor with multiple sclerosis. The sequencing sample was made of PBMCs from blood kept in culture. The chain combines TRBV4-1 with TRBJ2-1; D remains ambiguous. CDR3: CASSQDGFGFGEQFF. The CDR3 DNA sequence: TGCGCCAGCAGCCAAGACGGTTTCGGATTCGGTGAGCAGTTCTTC.